Listed below are T cell receptor beta chains from one sample, sequenced in a study of CD4 T cells in lung cancer. What these receptors recognize is not known. Profiling relied on immunoSEQ multiplex PCR, and the TCRdb table lists in-frame clones only, not all of them. The data hold about 500 clones, with just under 95% observed a single time. Sequenced: a CD4+ T cell line or clone grown in culture. All receptors come from a woman aged 60-75 years with non-small cell lung cancer. Some clones in this sample may be carry-over from other donors' samples. CDR3s include the opening cysteine and the closing phenylalanine or tryptophan. Each record gives: clone size, D gene, V gene, J gene, CDR3 DNA, CDR3 protein. D genes are given only for firm matches. For some rows the clone size is stated as once, few or many, or as a class when expanded; others skip it.

>.|.|TRBV7-9|TRBJ2-2
TGTGCCATCCGCCGGCCCACCACCGGGGAGCTGTTTTTT
CAIRRPTTGELFF
>.|TRBD2|TRBV2|TRBJ2-1
TGTGCCAGGAGTGATGGTAGCGGGATCCACAATGAGCAGTTCTTC
CARSDGSGIHNEQFF
>.|.|TRBV13|TRBJ1-2
TGTGCCAGCAGCTTAGCCGCTGACTACCGGGGTTACACCTTC
CASSLAADYRGYTF
>.|TRBD1|TRBV7-2|TRBJ1-3
TGTGCCAGCAGCATCCGACAGGGGGCCTCTGGAAACACCATATATTTT
CASSIRQGASGNTIYF
>.|TRBD2|TRBV2|TRBJ2-3
TGTGCCAGCAGTCCCGAGCGGGAGAGCACAGATACGCAGTATTTT
CASSPERESTDTQYF
>.|.|TRBV14|TRBJ1-3
TGTGCCAGCAGCCACCCAAGCTCGGGAAACACCATATATTTT
CASSHPSSGNTIYF
>.|.|TRBV5-2|TRBJ2-3
TGCGCCAGCAGCCAACAAAGGACTAGCGGGGGGGGCACAGATACGCAGTATTTT
CASSQQRTSGGGTDTQYF
>.|TRBD1|TRBV5-1|TRBJ2-7
TGCGCCAGCAGCTCGCCACTAAAGCGGACAGGAACCTCCTACGAGCAGTACTTC
CASSSPLKRTGTSYEQYF
>.|.|TRBV28|TRBJ2-2
TGTGCCAGCAGTTTTACCCGGGACCCCGGGGACGGGGAGCTGTTTTTT
CASSFTRDPGDGELFF
>.|TRBD1|TRBV7-9|TRBJ2-7
TGTGCCAGCAGCCCCGACAGGGTTTTTGGCGAGCAGTACTTC
CASSPDRVFGEQYF
>.|.|TRBV29-1|TRBJ2-5
TGCAGCGGTCACACAAATGTCCAAGAGACCCAGTACTTC
CSGHTNVQETQYF
>.|.|TRBV19|TRBJ2-7
TGTGCCAGCGGTCCTCCCTACGAGCAGTACTTC
CASGPPYEQYF
>.|.|TRBV19|TRBJ2-1
TGTGCCAGTAGTATTGGAGGAACTCCCTACAATGAGCAGTTCTTC
CASSIGGTPYNEQFF
>.|.|TRBV2|TRBJ2-2
TGTGCCAGGACTAGAGACACCGGGGAGCTGTTTTTT
CARTRDTGELFF
>once|TRBD2|TRBV15|TRBJ2-7
TGTGCCACCAGCACTAGCGGGGCCGACGAGCAGTACTTC
CATSTSGADEQYF
>.|.|TRBV29-1|TRBJ1-5
TGCAGCGCTGGGGGGCCGGATCAGCCCCAGCATTTT
CSAGGPDQPQHF
>once|TRBD1|TRBV6-5|TRBJ2-7
TGTGCCAGCAGTTATGTGGTGACAGGGGGCTCCTACGAGCAGTACTTC
CASSYVVTGGSYEQYF
>once|TRBD1|TRBV27|TRBJ2-1
TGTGCCAGCAGCTGGGACAGCTACAATGAGCAGTTCTTC
CASSWDSYNEQFF
>.|TRBD1|TRBV14|TRBJ2-6
TGTGCCAGCAGCCGACTGGGGGACAGTCGCTCTGGGGCCAACGTCCTGACTTTC
CASSRLGDSRSGANVLTF
>.|.|TRBV4-1|TRBJ2-5
TGCGCCAGCAGCCAGACTAGGGGAGAGACCCAGTACTTC
CASSQTRGETQYF
>.|TRBD2|TRBV27|TRBJ2-3
TGTGCCAGCAGTTCACCCAGAAGTAGCGGGAGCACAGATACGCAGTATTTT
CASSSPRSSGSTDTQYF
>.|.|TRBV11-1|TRBJ1-2
TGTGCCAGCAGCTTAGGACCCAGGGATGGCTACACCTTC
CASSLGPRDGYTF
>.|.|TRBV7-8|TRBJ2-7
TGTGCCAGCAGCCCCCGGTGGGAGTTCGGTCACGAGCAGTACTTC
CASSPRWEFGHEQYF
>.|TRBD1|TRBV18|TRBJ1-2
TGTGCCAGCTCACCGACGGGACAGGGCTATGGCTACACCTTC
CASSPTGQGYGYTF
>.|.|TRBV5-1|TRBJ1-1
TGCGCCAGCAGGCCGGACAGTTCCATGAACACTGAAGCTTTCTTT
CASRPDSSMNTEAFF
>.|TRBD1|TRBV19|TRBJ2-5
TGTGCCAGTAGTACCAAAGGGGGCGCGGAGACCCAGTACTTC
CASSTKGGAETQYF
>.|.|TRBV18|TRBJ2-2
TGTGCCAGCTCGTACGGGACGGCGAACACCGGGGAGCTGTTTTTT
CASSYGTANTGELFF
>.|TRBD2|TRBV7-9|TRBJ2-1
TGTGCCAGCAACTGGGGGGGAGACTACAATGAGCAGTTCTTC
CASNWGGDYNEQFF
>.|.|TRBV7-9|TRBJ1-1
TGTGCCAGCAGCCCCCGGACAGACACTGAAGCTTTCTTT
CASSPRTDTEAFF
>.|TRBD2|TRBV19|TRBJ2-1
TGTGCCAGTAGTATGACTAGCGGGGATTACAATGAGCAGTTCTTC
CASSMTSGDYNEQFF
>.|.|TRBV14|TRBJ2-1
TGTGCCAGCAGCCAAGGTGCAGGGAGGAAGTACAATGAGCAGTTCTTC
CASSQGAGRKYNEQFF
>.|TRBD2|TRBV5-8|TRBJ2-3
TGTGCCAGCAGCTTGTCTACGACTAGCTCTAGCACAGATACGCAGTATTTT
CASSLSTTSSSTDTQYF
>.|.|TRBV14|TRBJ2-3
TGTGCCAGCAGCCAAGCGGTAAGCGGCCCCTTGTGCACAGATACGCAGTATTTT
CASSQAVSGPLCTDTQYF
>.|.|TRBV2|TRBJ2-3
TGTGCCAGCCGGGGACTTTTGGGCGGCACAGATACGCAGTATTTT
CASRGLLGGTDTQYF
>.|.|TRBV19|TRBJ2-7
TGTGCCAGTAGTATAGCGGGGGGCCCGGGGTCCTACGAGCAGTACTTC
CASSIAGGPGSYEQYF
>.|.|TRBV7-9|TRBJ1-2
TGTGCCAGCAGCTTATTGGGAAGCTACACCTTC
CASSLLGSYTF
>once|TRBD2|TRBV19|TRBJ2-1
TGTGCCAGTACTCGGTTCGCTAGCGGGTACAATGAGCAGTTCTTC
CASTRFASGYNEQFF
>once|TRBD1|TRBV7-8|TRBJ1-3
TGTGCCAGCAGCTGGAGCCGGGACAGGTCGGTGTATGGGACGAACACCATATATTTT
CASSWSRDRSVYGTNTIYF
>.|TRBD1|TRBV4-1|TRBJ2-4
TGCGCCAGCAGCAAGTCAGGGGGCGCCGGGACAAACATTCAGTACTTC
CASSKSGGAGTNIQYF
>few|.|TRBV30|TRBJ1-1
TGTGCCTGGACCTCAGAGGAAGAAGCTTTCTTT
CAWTSEEEAFF
>.|.|TRBV6-4|TRBJ1-2
TGTGCCAGAGAAAATAGGGGAGACTATGGCTACACCTTC
CARENRGDYGYTF
>few|TRBD1|TRBV27|TRBJ1-1
TGTGCCAGCAGTTGGACAGGGGGTGAAGCTTTCTTT
CASSWTGGEAFF
>.|.|TRBV5-1|TRBJ1-2
TGCGCCAGCAGCTTGGCCAAGATGGACGGCTATGGCTACACCTTC
CASSLAKMDGYGYTF
>.|.|TRBV7-8|TRBJ2-2
TGTGCCAGCAGCGCCTACATTTTCAGCACCGGGGAGCTGTTTTTT
CASSAYIFSTGELFF
>.|.|TRBV29-1|TRBJ2-7
TGCAGCGTTGGGGACGGTCCCTACGAGCAGTACTTC
CSVGDGPYEQYF
>.|TRBD1|TRBV5-5|TRBJ1-2
TGTGCCAGCAGCCTGGGGTCGACAGGGGTTTACTATGGCTACACCTTC
CASSLGSTGVYYGYTF
>once|TRBD2|TRBV6-6|TRBJ2-5
TGTGCCAGCAGCCCGGGGGGGATACAAGAGACCCAGTACTTC
CASSPGGIQETQYF
>.|.|TRBV5-1|TRBJ2-5
TGCGCCAGCAGCACTGGACAGTACCAAGAGACCCAGTACTTC
CASSTGQYQETQYF
>.|TRBD2|TRBV7-2|TRBJ2-5
TGTGCCAGCAGCCCGCCCCGGCGGGAGGTAGGATGGGAGACCCAGTACTTC
CASSPPRREVGWETQYF
>.|TRBD2|TRBV9|TRBJ2-3
TGTGCCAGCAGCGAGCGGGGGGCTATCACAGATACGCAGTATTTT
CASSERGAITDTQYF
>.|.|TRBV2|TRBJ2-5
TGTGCCAGCAGTGATGGGCGGCTCGAGGAGACCCAGTACTTC
CASSDGRLEETQYF
>.|TRBD1|TRBV5-1|TRBJ1-1
TGCGCCAGCAGCGAACGGACAGGGGGCACTGAAGCTTTCTTT
CASSERTGGTEAFF
>.|TRBD1|TRBV29-1|TRBJ2-1
TGCAGCGTAGAGGGACAGGGAGGGCCGAATGAGCAGTTCTTC
CSVEGQGGPNEQFF
>few|.|TRBV20-1|TRBJ1-1
TGCAGTGCTAGGGGGACTGAAGCTTTCTTT
CSARGTEAFF
>.|TRBD1|TRBV5-8|TRBJ1-1
TGTGCCAGCAGCTGGAGGGACAGGGTAGACATGAACACTGAAGCTTTCTTT
CASSWRDRVDMNTEAFF
>.|.|TRBV28|TRBJ1-1
TGTGCCAGCAGTTCCGCAGCGAACACTGAAGCTTTCTTT
CASSSAANTEAFF
>.|.|TRBV6-1|TRBJ1-2
TGTGCCAGCGGGAGGGCTGCTAACTATGGCTACACCTTC
CASGRAANYGYTF
>.|TRBD2|TRBV2|TRBJ2-7
TGTGCCAGCAAATCGGGGGGCTACGAGCAGTACTTC
CASKSGGYEQYF
>.|.|TRBV18|TRBJ2-5
TGTGCCAGCTCACCGTCTGTTGAGACCCAGTACTTC
CASSPSVETQYF